This T cell receptor (beta chain) was sequenced in a study of cytotoxic CD8 clonotypes in ibrutinib-treated CLL. V gave up 5 bases and J gave up 13 bases, with 12 bases separating them. CDR1 SGHAT and CDR2 FQNNGV come from the germline V gene. The CDR3 runs to 11 residues. TCRdb's table, derived via immunoSEQ multiplex PCR, lists solely in-frame clones and lacks some. The table records more than 200,000 clones, around three quarters of them present only once. This clone was seen a few times. This clonotype was obtained from a human donor with chronic lymphocytic leukemia. The starting material was PBMCs, obtained after 24 months of ibrutinib treatment. This chain connects TRBV11-2 to TRBJ2-1, with a tentative D call TRBD2 (5 bases). The CDR3 reads CASSPGSPQFF. As DNA, the CDR3 is TGTGCCAGCAGCCCTGGGAGTCCTCAGTTCTTC. Supplemented by reference TRBV11-2 and TRBJ2-1, the full variable domain reads EAGVAQSPRYKIIEKRQSVAFWCNPISGHATLYWYQQILGQGPKLLIQFQNNGVVDDSQLPKDRFSAERLKGVDSTLKIQPAKLEDSAVYLCASSPGSPQFFGPGTRLTVL.